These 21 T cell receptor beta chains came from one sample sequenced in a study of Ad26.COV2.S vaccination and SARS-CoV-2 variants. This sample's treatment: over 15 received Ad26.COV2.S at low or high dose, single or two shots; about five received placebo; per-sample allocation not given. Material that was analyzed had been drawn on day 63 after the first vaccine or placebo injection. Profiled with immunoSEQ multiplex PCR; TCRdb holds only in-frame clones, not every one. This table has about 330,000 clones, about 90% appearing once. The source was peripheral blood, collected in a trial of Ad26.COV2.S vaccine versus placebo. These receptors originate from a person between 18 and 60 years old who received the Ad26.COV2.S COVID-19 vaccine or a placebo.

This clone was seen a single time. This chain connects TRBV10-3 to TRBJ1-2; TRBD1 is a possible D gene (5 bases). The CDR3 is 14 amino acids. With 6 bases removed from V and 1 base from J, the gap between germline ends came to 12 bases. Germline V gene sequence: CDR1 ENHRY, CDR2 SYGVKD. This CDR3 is CAISPDTFNYGYTF. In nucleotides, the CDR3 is TGTGCCATCAGCCCGGACACGTTTAACTATGGCTACACCTTC.

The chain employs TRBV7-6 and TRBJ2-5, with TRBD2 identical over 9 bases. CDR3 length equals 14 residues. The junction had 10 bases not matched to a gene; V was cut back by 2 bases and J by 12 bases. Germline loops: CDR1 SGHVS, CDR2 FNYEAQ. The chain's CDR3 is CASSLLLAGPPEYF. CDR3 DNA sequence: TGTGCCAGCAGCTTACTTCTAGCGGGGCCCCCTGAGTACTTC.

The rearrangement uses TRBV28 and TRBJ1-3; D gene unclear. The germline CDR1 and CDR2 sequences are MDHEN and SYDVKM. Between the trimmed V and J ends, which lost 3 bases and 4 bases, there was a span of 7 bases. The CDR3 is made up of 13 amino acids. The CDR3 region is CASSFQSGNTIYF. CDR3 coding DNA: TGTGCCAGCAGTTTCCAGTCAGGAAACACCATATATTTT.

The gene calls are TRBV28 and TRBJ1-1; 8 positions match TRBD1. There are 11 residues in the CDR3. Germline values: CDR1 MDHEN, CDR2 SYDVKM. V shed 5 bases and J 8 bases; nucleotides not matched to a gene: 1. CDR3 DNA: TGTGCCAGCAGTCGGACAGGGGAAGCTTTCTTT. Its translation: CASSRTGEAFF.

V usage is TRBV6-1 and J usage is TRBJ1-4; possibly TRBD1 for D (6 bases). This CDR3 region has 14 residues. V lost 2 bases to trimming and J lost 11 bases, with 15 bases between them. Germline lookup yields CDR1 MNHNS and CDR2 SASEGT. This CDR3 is CASSERPGGAKLFF. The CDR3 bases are TGTGCCAGCAGTGAACGGCCGGGGGGGGCCAAACTGTTTTTT.

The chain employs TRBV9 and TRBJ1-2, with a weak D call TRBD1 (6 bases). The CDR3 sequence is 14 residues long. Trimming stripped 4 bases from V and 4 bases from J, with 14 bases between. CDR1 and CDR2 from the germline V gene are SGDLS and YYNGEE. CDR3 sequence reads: CASSLVGGSYGYTF. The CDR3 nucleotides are TGTGCCAGCAGCCTCGTAGGGGGATCCTATGGCTACACCTTC.

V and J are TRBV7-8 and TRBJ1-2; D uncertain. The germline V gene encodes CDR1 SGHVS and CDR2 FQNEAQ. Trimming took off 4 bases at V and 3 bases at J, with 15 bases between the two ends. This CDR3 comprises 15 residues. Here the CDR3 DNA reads TGTGCCAGCAGCTCCCTGTCCTCTGGGGACTATGGCTACACCTTC. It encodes CASSSLSSGDYGYTF.

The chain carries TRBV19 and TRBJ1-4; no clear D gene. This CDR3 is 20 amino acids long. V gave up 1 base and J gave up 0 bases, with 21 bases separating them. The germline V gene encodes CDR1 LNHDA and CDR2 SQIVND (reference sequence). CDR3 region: CASSIGGGYYLQATNEKLFF. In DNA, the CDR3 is TGTGCCAGTAGTATAGGAGGCGGATACTACCTTCAGGCAACTAATGAAAAACTGTTTTTT.

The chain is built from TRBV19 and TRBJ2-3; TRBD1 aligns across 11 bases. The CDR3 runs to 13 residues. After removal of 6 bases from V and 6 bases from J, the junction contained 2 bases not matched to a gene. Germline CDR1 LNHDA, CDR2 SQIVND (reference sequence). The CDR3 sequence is CASRGTGGDTQYF. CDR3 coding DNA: TGTGCCAGTAGGGGGACAGGGGGGGATACGCAGTATTTT.

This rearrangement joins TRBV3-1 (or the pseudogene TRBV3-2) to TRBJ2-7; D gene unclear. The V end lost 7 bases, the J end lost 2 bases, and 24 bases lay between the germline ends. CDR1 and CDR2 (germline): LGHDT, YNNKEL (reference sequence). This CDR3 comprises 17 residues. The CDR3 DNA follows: TGTGCCAGCACCGCCGCCTCTTCGTATAATACTCCCTACGAGCAGTACTTC. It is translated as CASTAASSYNTPYEQYF.

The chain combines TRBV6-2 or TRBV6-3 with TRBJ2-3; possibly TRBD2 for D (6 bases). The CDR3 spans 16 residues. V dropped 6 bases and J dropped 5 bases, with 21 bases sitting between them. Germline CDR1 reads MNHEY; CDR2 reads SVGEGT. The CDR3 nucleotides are TGTGCCAGCAGCCTACCCCGGCGGGGAGGTGAAGATACGCAGTATTTT. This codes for CASSLPRRGGEDTQYF.

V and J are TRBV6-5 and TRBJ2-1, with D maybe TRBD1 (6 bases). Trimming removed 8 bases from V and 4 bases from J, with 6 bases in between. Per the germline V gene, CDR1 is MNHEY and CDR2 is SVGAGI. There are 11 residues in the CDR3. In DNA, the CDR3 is TGTGCCAGCGACAGGTACAATGAGCAGTTCTTC. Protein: CASDRYNEQFF.

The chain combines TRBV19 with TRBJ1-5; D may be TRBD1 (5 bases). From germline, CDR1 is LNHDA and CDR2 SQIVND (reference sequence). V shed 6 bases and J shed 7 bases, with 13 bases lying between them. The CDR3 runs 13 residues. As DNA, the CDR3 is TGTGCCAGTAGGGTGGACATCCGGCAGCCCCAGCATTTT. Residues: CASRVDIRQPQHF.

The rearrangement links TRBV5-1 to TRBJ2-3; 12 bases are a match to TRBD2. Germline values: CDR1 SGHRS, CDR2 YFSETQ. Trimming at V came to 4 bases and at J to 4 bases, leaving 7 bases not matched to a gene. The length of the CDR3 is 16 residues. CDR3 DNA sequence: TGCGCCAGCAGCCCCGGACTAGCGGGATATTCAGATACGCAGTATTTT. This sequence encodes CASSPGLAGYSDTQYF.

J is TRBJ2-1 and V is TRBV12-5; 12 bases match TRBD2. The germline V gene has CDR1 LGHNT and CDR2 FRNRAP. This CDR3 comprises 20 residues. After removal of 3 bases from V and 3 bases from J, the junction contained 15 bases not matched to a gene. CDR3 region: CASGFNNQQLLAGGYNEQFF. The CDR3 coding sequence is TGTGCTAGTGGTTTCAACAACCAGCAGCTACTAGCGGGGGGCTACAATGAGCAGTTCTTC.

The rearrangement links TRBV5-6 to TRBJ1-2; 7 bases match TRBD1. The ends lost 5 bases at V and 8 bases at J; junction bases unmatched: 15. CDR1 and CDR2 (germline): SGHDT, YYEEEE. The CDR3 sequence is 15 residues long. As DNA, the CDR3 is TGTGCCAGCAGTTCCTTACAGGGGAGTTTAGTCGGCTACACCTTC. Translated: CASSSLQGSLVGYTF.

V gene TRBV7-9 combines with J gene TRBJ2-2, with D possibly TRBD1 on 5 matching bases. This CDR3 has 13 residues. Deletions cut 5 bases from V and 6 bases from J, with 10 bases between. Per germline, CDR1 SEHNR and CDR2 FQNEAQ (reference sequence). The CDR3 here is CASSIQVAGELFF. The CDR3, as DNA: TGTGCCAGCAGCATACAGGTGGCCGGGGAGCTGTTTTTT.

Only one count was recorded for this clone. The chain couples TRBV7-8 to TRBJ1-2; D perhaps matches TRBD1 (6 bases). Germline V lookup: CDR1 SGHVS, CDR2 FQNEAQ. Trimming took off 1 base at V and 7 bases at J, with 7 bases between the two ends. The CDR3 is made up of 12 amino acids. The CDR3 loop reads CASSLDRAGYTF. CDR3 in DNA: TGTGCCAGCAGCTTAGACAGGGCTGGCTACACCTTC.

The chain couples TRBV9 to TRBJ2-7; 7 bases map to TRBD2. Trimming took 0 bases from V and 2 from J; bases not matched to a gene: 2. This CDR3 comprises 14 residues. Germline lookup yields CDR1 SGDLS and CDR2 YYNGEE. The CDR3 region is CASSVGAGAYEQYF. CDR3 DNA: TGTGCCAGCAGCGTAGGGGCGGGAGCCTACGAGCAGTACTTC.

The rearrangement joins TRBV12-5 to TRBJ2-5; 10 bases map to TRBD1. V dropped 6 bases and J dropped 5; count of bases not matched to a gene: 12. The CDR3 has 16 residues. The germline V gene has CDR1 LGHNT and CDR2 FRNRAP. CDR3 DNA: TGTGCTAGTGGGGCTCCCGGGACAGGGGTTCTTGAGACCCAGTACTTC. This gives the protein CASGAPGTGVLETQYF.

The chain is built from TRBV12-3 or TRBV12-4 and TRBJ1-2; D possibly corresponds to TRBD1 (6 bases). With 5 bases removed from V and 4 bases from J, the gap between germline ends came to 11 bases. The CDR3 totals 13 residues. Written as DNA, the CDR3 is TGTGCCAGCAGTACGGACAGACCCTATGGCTACACCTTC. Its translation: CASSTDRPYGYTF.